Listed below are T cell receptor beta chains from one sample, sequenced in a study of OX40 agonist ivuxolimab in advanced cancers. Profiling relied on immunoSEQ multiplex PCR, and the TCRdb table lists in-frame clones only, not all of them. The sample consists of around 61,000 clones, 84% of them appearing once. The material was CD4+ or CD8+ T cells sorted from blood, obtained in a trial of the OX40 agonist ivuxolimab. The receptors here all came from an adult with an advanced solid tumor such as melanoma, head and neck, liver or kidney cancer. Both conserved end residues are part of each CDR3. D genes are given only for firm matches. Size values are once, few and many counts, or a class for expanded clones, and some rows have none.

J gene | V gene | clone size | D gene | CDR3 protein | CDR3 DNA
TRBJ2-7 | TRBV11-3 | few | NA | CASGRTYEQYF | TGTGCCAGCGGCAGGACGTACGAGCAGTACTTC
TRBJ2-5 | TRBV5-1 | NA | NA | CASSLDRAEETQYF | TGCGCCAGCAGCCTGGACCGGGCGGAGGAGACCCAGTACTTC
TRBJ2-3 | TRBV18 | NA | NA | CASSPRGGRTDTQYF | TGTGCCAGCTCACCACGGGGAGGCCGCACAGATACGCAGTATTTT
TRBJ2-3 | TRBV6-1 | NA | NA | CASSEQGVDTQYF | TGTGCCAGCAGTGAACAGGGCGTAGATACGCAGTATTTT
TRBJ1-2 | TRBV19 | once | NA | CASSEGNWDYGYTF | TGTGCCAGTAGTGAGGGGAACTGGGACTATGGCTACACCTTC
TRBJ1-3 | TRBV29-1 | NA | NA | CSVSGGGNTIYF | TGCAGCGTTAGCGGAGGGGGGAACACCATATATTTT
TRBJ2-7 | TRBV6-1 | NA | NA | CASSFPGGPYEQYF | TGTGCCAGCAGCTTCCCCGGTGGACCCTACGAGCAGTACTTC
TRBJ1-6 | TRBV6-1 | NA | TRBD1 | CASSEQGARNSPLHF | TGTGCCAGCAGTGAACAGGGGGCGCGTAATTCACCCCTCCACTTT
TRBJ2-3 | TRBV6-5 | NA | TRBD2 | CASSFSGGAGADTQYF | TGTGCCAGCAGTTTTAGCGGGGGGGCCGGGGCAGATACGCAGTATTTT
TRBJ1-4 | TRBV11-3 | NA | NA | CASSRLGEKLFF | TGTGCCAGCAGCCGACTGGGGGAAAAACTGTTTTTT
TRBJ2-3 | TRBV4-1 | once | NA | CASTQQSGFIGTQYF | TGCGCCAGCACTCAGCAGTCCGGCTTTATCGGTACGCAGTATTTT
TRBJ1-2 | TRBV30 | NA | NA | CAWSSRYRSGYTF | TGTGCCTGGAGCTCAAGGTATCGGAGTGGCTACACCTTC
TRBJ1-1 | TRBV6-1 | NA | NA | CASSARRNTEAFF | TGTGCCAGCAGTGCCCGGAGGAACACTGAAGCTTTCTTT
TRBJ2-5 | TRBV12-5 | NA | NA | CASGLRETQYF | TGTGCTAGTGGTTTGAGGGAGACCCAGTACTTC
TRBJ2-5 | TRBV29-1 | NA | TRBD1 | CSARGRETQYF | TGCAGCGCGAGGGGGCGAGAGACCCAGTACTTC
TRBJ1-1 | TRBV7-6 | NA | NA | CASSPQFEGTEAFF | TGTGCCAGCAGCCCCCAATTTGAGGGCACTGAAGCTTTCTTT
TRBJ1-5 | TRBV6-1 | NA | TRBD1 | CASSGTGGYNQPQHF | TGTGCCAGCAGTGGGACAGGGGGTTACAATCAGCCCCAGCATTTT
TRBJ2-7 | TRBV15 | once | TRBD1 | CATSRNRDRTYEQYF | TGTGCCACCAGCAGAAACCGGGACAGAACCTACGAGCAGTACTTC
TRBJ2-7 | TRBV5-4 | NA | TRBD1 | CASSRDRGSSYEQYF | TGTGCCAGCAGCCGCGACAGGGGGAGCTCCTACGAGCAGTACTTC
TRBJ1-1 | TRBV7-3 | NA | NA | CASSLTSFTEAFF | TGTGCCAGCAGCTTAACTAGTTTCACTGAAGCTTTCTTT
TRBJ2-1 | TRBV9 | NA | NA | CASSVAQGYGEQFF | TGTGCCAGCAGCGTAGCCCAAGGGTACGGTGAGCAGTTCTTC
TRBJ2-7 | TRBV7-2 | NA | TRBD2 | CASSFGTSGTYEQYF | TGTGCCAGCAGCTTTGGGACTAGCGGGACCTACGAGCAGTACTTC
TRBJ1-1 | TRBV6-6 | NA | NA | CASSYRVNTEAFF | TGTGCCAGCAGTTACAGGGTGAACACTGAAGCTTTCTTT
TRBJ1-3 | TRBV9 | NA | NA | CASSVTGNTIYF | TGTGCCAGCAGCGTAACCGGAAACACCATATATTTT
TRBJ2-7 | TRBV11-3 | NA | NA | CASSLGTPIYEQYF | TGTGCCAGCAGCCTAGGGACACCGATCTACGAGCAGTACTTC
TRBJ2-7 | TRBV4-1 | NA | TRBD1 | CASSPGQMSSYEQYF | TGCGCCAGCAGCCCGGGACAGATGAGCTCCTACGAGCAGTACTTC
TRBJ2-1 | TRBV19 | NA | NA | CASSEKGGEQFF | TGTGCCAGTAGTGAGAAGGGCGGCGAGCAGTTCTTC
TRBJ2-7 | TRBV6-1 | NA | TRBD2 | CASSPGLDPSYEQYF | TGTGCCAGCAGCCCGGGACTAGACCCTTCCTACGAGCAGTACTTC
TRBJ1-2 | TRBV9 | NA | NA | CASSVSYYRVEGYGYTF | TGTGCCAGCAGCGTCAGCTATTACAGGGTGGAAGGCTATGGCTACACCTTC
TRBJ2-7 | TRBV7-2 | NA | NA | CASSFLIHYEQYF | TGTGCCAGCAGCTTCTTGATTCACTACGAGCAGTACTTC
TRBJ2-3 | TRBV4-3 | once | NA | CASSQVGGNTDTQYF | TGCGCCAGCAGCCAAGTTGGGGGGAACACAGATACGCAGTATTTT
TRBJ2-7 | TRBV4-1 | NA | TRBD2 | CASRPLAGGPGEQYF | TGCGCCAGCAGACCTCTAGCGGGAGGGCCGGGGGAGCAGTACTTC
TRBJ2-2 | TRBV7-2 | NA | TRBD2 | CASSLDSGGAHTGELFF | TGTGCCAGCAGCTTGGATAGCGGGGGGGCCCACACCGGGGAGCTGTTTTTT
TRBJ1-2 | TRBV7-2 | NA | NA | CASSLARQGVGGYTF | TGTGCCAGCAGCTTAGCGCGGCAGGGCGTAGGTGGCTACACCTTC
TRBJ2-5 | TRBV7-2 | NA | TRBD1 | CASSSSTGGGKTQYF | TGTGCCAGCAGCTCAAGTACAGGGGGCGGGAAGACCCAGTACTTC
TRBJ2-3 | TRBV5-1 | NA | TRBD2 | CASRLGAGAGDTQYF | TGCGCCAGCAGGTTAGGAGCGGGGGCAGGGGATACGCAGTATTTT
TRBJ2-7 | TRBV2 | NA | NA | CASKRETYEQYF | TGTGCCAGCAAACGGGAAACCTACGAGCAGTACTTC
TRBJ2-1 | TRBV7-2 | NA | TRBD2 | CASSFGTSGGNEQFF | TGTGCCAGCAGCTTTGGGACTAGCGGGGGGAATGAGCAGTTCTTC
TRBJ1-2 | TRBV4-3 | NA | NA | CASSQDLAGMDYGYTF | TGCGCCAGCAGCCAAGATTTGGCGGGTATGGACTATGGCTACACCTTC
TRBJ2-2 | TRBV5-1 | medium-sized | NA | CASSLIPKEGVGELFF | TGCGCCAGCAGCTTGATTCCCAAGGAAGGGGTCGGGGAGCTGTTTTTT
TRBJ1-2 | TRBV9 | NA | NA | CASSLSMGGRGYTF | TGTGCCAGCAGCCTTTCTATGGGCGGACGTGGCTACACCTTC
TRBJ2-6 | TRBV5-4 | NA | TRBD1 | CASSSDRGISGANVLTF | TGTGCCAGCAGCTCAGACAGGGGGATCTCTGGGGCCAACGTCCTGACTTTC
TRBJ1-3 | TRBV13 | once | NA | CASSLGLPGNTIYF | TGTGCCAGCAGCTTAGGCTTGCCTGGAAACACCATATATTTT
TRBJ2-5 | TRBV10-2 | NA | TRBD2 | CASTLAGGETQYF | TGCGCCAGCACCCTAGCGGGAGGAGAGACCCAGTACTTC
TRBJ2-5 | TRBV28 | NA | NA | CASSSGGSTQYF | TGTGCCAGCAGTAGTGGGGGGTCGACCCAGTACTTC
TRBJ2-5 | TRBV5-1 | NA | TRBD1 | CASSLPWTGKETQYF | TGCGCCAGCAGCTTACCGTGGACAGGGAAAGAGACCCAGTACTTC
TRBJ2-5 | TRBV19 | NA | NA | CASSLAAETQYF | TGTGCCAGTAGCCTAGCTGCAGAGACCCAGTACTTC
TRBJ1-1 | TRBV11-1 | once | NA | CASSPLWTEAFF | TGTGCCAGCAGCCCTCTGTGGACTGAAGCTTTCTTT
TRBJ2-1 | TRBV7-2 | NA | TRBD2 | CASSHPGTSVLEQFF | TGTGCCAGCAGCCACCCCGGGACTAGCGTCTTGGAGCAGTTCTTC
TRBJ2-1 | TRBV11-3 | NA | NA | CASSLALPNEQFF | TGTGCCAGCAGTTTGGCCCTCCCCAATGAGCAGTTCTTC
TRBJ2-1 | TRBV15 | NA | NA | CATSRIRSGFGGDEQFF | TGTGCCACCAGCAGAATAAGGAGCGGGTTTGGTGGCGATGAGCAGTTCTTC
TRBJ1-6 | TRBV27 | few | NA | CASSLQGPISPLHF | TGTGCCAGCAGTTTGCAGGGCCCGATTTCACCCCTCCACTTT
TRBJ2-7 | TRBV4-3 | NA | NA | CASSSEAGPTVDEQYF | TGCGCCAGCAGTTCGGAGGCAGGGCCCACGGTCGACGAGCAGTACTTC
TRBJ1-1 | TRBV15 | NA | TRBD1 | CATSRGQGNTEAFF | TGTGCCACCAGCAGAGGACAGGGGAACACTGAAGCTTTCTTT
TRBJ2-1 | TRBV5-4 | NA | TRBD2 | CASSRELAGMYNEQFF | TGTGCCAGCAGCCGGGAACTAGCGGGGATGTACAATGAGCAGTTCTTC